The 14 T cell receptor beta chains below come from one sample, sequenced in a study of beta chain features in type 1 diabetes. Every bit of the isolated RNA underwent reverse transcription, so sequencing read expressed TCRB transcripts. Profiling relied on immunoSEQ multiplex PCR, and the TCRdb table lists in-frame clones only, not all of them. The sample records hundreds of thousands of clones, more than 9.5% being singletons. Sequencing input: naive CD4+ T cells from blood. The receptor set was obtained from a woman under 30 in good health.

In this sample, this clone turned up a few times. The chain carries TRBV28 and TRBJ2-3; 7 bases are a match to TRBD2. From germline, CDR1 is MDHEN and CDR2 SYDVKM. The V segment lost 6 bases and the J segment 0 bases; nucleotides outside the gene matches: 6. The CDR3 sequence is 15 residues long. The CDR3 sequence is CASSRSGASTDTQYF. CDR3 bases: TGTGCCAGCAGCCGAAGCGGGGCTAGCACAGATACGCAGTATTTT.

V is TRBV25-1 and J is TRBJ1-1; TRBD1 might be the D (6 bases). The germline CDR1 and CDR2 sequences are MGHDK and SYGVNS. The CDR3 spans 12 residues. Trimming stripped 8 bases from V and 11 bases from J, with 18 bases between. In DNA, the CDR3 is TGTGCCAGCCAGAACAGGGAAACGGTGGCTTTCTTT. Protein sequence: CASQNRETVAFF.

CDR3 nucleotides: TGTGCCAGCGTTGAGCGTGCCACAGATACGCAGTATTTT. Protein product: CASVERATDTQYF. The chain joins TRBV7-9 to TRBJ2-3; no clear D. The CDR3 contains 13 residues. CDR1 and CDR2 from the germline V gene are SEHNR and FQNEAQ (reference sequence). V was trimmed by 8 bases and J by 2 bases, leaving 11 bases between them.

CDR3 protein: CASSLHVEGNEQYV. In DNA form, the CDR3 reads TGTGCCAGCAGTTTACATGTGGAGGGCAACGAGCAGTACGTC. The V and J genes are TRBV28 and TRBJ2-7; a weak D match, TRBD2 (6 bases). The V end was cut by 2 bases, the J end by 5 bases, with 13 bases between. This CDR3 region has 14 residues. From germline, CDR1 is MDHEN and CDR2 SYDVKM.

On this clone: The same CDR3 is also encoded by other DNA sequences in this sample. The V call is TRBV29-1, the J call TRBJ2-1, with D unclear. This CDR3 has 11 residues. The V end lost 5 bases, the J end lost 4 bases, and 6 bases lay between the germline ends. Germline V gene lookup returns CDR1 SQVTM and CDR2 ANQGSEA. CDR3 nucleotides: TGCAGCGTTAGAACGTACAATGAGCAGTTCTTC. Translating gives CSVRTYNEQFF.

This clone was observed a few times. The DNA for the CDR3 is TGTGCCATCAGTGAGTTCCGGGACGGACGGTCCTACGAGCAGTACTTC. Protein: CAISEFRDGRSYEQYF. The gene calls are TRBV10-3 and TRBJ2-7, with D possibly called TRBD1 or TRBD2 (5 bases each). Deletions cut 1 base from V and 1 base from J, with 14 bases between. The CDR3 runs to 16 residues. CDR1 and CDR2 (germline): ENHRY, SYGVKD.

This clone has more than one count but fewer than ten. This chain joins TRBV21-1 and TRBJ2-2; TRBD1 is taken as the D call from the table, unchecked against the DNA. TRBV21-1 has pseudogene status. The CDR3 length is 16 residues. This CDR3 reads CASSGRTGGDTGELFF. In DNA form, the CDR3 reads TGTGCCAGCAGCGGCCGGACAGGGGGCGACACCGGGGAGCTGTTTTTT.

Regarding this clone: Other DNA sequences in the same sample also yield this CDR3. The J gene is TRBJ2-3, the V gene TRBV18, with unresolved D. V lost 3 bases to trimming and J lost 2 bases, with 6 bases between them. The CDR3 extends over 13 amino acids. The germline V gene encodes CDR1 KGHSH and CDR2 LQKENI. This CDR3 reads CASSPSFTDTQYF. For the CDR3, the DNA is TGTGCCAGCTCACCTTCATTCACAGATACGCAGTATTTT.

As regards this clone: In the same sample, other DNA sequences code for this CDR3. The chain has TRBV5-4 and TRBJ2-1, with 12 bases that match TRBD2. This CDR3 contains 14 residues. J gave up 4 bases and V 5 bases, and 1 base lay outside the gene matches. Germline CDR1 and CDR2: SGHNT and YYREEE (reference sequence). The CDR3 protein is CASRTSGSYNEQFF. DNA for the CDR3: TGTGCCAGCAGGACTAGCGGGAGTTACAATGAGCAGTTCTTC. The full variable domain, in which reference TRBV5-4 and TRBJ2-1 provide the parts outside the CDR3, is ETGVTQSPTHLIKTRGQQVTLRCSSQSGHNTVSWYQQALGQGPQFIFQYYREEENGRGNFPPRFSGLQFPNYSSELNVNALELDDSALYLCASRTSGSYNEQFFGPGTRLTVL.

This clone has just a few counts. The chain joins TRBV27 to TRBJ2-3; D tentatively fits TRBD1 or TRBD2 (5 bases each). The CDR3 spans 14 residues. The V gene's germline CDR1 is MNHEY and CDR2 SMNVEV (reference sequence). V was trimmed by 0 bases and J by 5 bases, leaving 9 bases between them. The CDR3 coding sequence is TGTGCCAGCAGTTTATCCTGGGACGGAGATACGCAGTATTTT. Translation gives CASSLSWDGDTQYF.

This clone occurred a few times. The V call is TRBV29-1, the J call TRBJ1-5, with D tentatively TRBD1 (5 bases). V shed 6 bases and J shed 1 base, with 16 bases lying between them. The CDR3 has 15 amino acids. Germline V gene data show CDR1 as SQVTM and CDR2 as ANQGSEA. The CDR3 nucleotides are TGCAGCGTCTCCGATGGAACAGGCAGCAATCAGCCCCAGCATTTT. Translating it yields CSVSDGTGSNQPQHF.

The sample holds a few counts of this clone. V gene TRBV18 combines with J gene TRBJ2-1; D is perhaps TRBD1 or TRBD2 (6 bases each). V was cut by 6 bases and J by 12 bases, with 24 bases left in between. Looked up from germline, CDR1 is KGHSH and CDR2 is LQKENI. The CDR3 contains 15 residues. The CDR3 coding sequence is TGTGCCAGCTCCACGCGGACGGGGGCCGACGGGATGCAGTTCTTC. Translating gives CASSTRTGADGMQFF.

This clone was seen a single time. The rearrangement links TRBV4-1 to TRBJ1-6; D gene unclear. This CDR3 is 15 amino acids long. The germline gives CDR1 MGHRA, CDR2 YSYEKL. Trimming left V 4 bases short and J 11 bases short, with 18 bases between. CDR3 sequence: CASSLSKEITAPLHF. The CDR3 coding sequence is TGCGCCAGCAGCCTCTCAAAAGAAATAACGGCACCCCTCCACTTT.

This clone was detected a few times. The rearrangement uses TRBV21-1 and TRBJ2-7; the table gives TRBD1 as D, unverified against the DNA. TRBV21-1 is assigned pseudogene status. The CDR3 consists of 16 residues. CDR3 residues: CASSPRDRAFGYEQYV. The CDR3 nucleotides are TGTGCCAGCAGCCCCCGGGACAGGGCATTTGGCTACGAGCAGTACGTC.